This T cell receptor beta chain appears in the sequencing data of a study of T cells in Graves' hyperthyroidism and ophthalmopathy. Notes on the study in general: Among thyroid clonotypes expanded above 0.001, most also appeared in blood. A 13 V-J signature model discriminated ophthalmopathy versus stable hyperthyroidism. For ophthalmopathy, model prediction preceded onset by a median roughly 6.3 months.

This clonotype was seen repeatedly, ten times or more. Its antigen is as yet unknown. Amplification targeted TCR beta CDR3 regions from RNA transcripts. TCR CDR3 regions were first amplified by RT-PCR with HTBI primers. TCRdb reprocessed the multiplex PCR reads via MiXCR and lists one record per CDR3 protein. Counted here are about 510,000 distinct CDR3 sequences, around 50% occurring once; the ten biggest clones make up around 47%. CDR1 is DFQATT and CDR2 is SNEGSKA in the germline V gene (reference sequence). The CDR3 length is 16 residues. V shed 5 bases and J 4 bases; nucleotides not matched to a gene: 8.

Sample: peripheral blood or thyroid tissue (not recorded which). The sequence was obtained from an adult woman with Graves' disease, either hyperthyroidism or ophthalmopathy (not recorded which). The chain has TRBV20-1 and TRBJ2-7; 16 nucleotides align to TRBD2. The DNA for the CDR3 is TGCAGTGCTGGGACTAGCGGGAGGGCCGGGGCGTACGAGCAGTACTTC. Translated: CSAGTSGRAGAYEQYF.